These T cell receptor beta chains were read from a single sample in a study of T cells in Graves' hyperthyroidism and ophthalmopathy. TCRdb re-called the multiplex PCR reads with MiXCR, one entry per CDR3 protein. The sample consists of under 450,000 distinct CDR3 sequences, 15% to 17% of them appearing once. Input material: blood. These receptors originate from a young woman with Graves' hyperthyroidism. The CDR3 runs from the conserved cysteine through the conserved F or W. The order of the fields is J gene, clone size, V gene, D gene, CDR3 DNA, CDR3 protein. The D gene is left open where the match is weak. Only some rows state a clone size, as once, few, many or a class for expanded clones.

>TRBJ2-7|.|TRBV27|TRBD1
TGTGCCAGCACCAAGACAGGGTTCTCCTACGAGCAGTACTTC
CASTKTGFSYEQYF
>TRBJ2-2|.|TRBV5-1|.
TGCGCCAGCAGCCCCGGGCAGGGGTTCACCGGGGAGCTGTTTTTT
CASSPGQGFTGELFF
>TRBJ2-7|many|TRBV18|.
TGTGCCAGCTCACCACCAGGGGGAAACGAGCAGTACTTC
CASSPPGGNEQYF
>TRBJ2-5|many|TRBV11-3|.
TGTGCCAGCAGCCACGGGGGTGTCCAAGAGACCCAGTACTTC
CASSHGGVQETQYF
>TRBJ2-3|.|TRBV9|TRBD1
TGTGCCAGCAGCGCCCACTCGCCACAGGGGGCCCCCACAGATACGCAGTATTTT
CASSAHSPQGAPTDTQYF
>TRBJ2-7|many|TRBV29-1|.
TGCAGCGTTGAGGACGAATACGAGCAGTACTTC
CSVEDEYEQYF
>TRBJ2-2|many|TRBV2|.
TGTGCCAGCAGAACGACGACAGTCTCCGGGGAGCTGTTTTTT
CASRTTTVSGELFF
>TRBJ1-4|many|TRBV6-1|.
TGTGCCAGCAGTGAAGTTGGTCTTAATGAAAAACTGTTTTTT
CASSEVGLNEKLFF
>TRBJ2-5|few|TRBV15|.
TGTGCCACTTCCGGCAGACGCCAAGAGACCCAGTACTTC
CATSGRRQETQYF
>TRBJ1-1|many|TRBV6-1|.
TGTGCCAGCAGTCCGACCGGGACGGGCACTGAAGCTTTCTTT
CASSPTGTGTEAFF
>TRBJ1-4|few|TRBV19|.
TGTGCCAGTAGTATAGAGAAAAAACTGTTTTTT
CASSIEKKLFF
>TRBJ1-4|many|TRBV7-9|.
TGTGCCAGCACTTCGGGCTCTAATGAAAAACTGTTTTTT
CASTSGSNEKLFF
>TRBJ2-7|few|TRBV2|TRBD2
TGTGCCAGCATAGCGGGGGATACCTACGAGCAGTACTTC
CASIAGDTYEQYF
>TRBJ1-1|.|TRBV12-3/TRBV12-4|TRBD1
TGTGCCAGCAGGGATACCGGGACAGGGGGAACTGAAGCTTTCTTT
CASRDTGTGGTEAFF
>TRBJ2-1|.|TRBV6-1|.
TGTGCCAGTCGTAGACCGGGCGCGGCGGATGAGCAGTTCTTC
CASRRPGAADEQFF
>TRBJ2-5|many|TRBV20-1|TRBD2
TGCAGTGCTAGGGTTAGCGGGAGGCTAGAGACCCAGTACTTC
CSARVSGRLETQYF
>TRBJ2-1|.|TRBV24-1|TRBD2
TGTGCCACCAGAGGCGGGAGTTTCGACAATGAGCAGTTCTTC
CATRGGSFDNEQFF